The entry below gives a single T cell receptor (beta chain) sequence along with its context. This sample was taken from a study of blood T cell repertoires in COVID-19. This CDR3 contains 15 residues. Germline CDR1 and CDR2: SEHNR and FQNEAQ (reference sequence). V gave up 1 base and J gave up 5 bases, with 14 bases separating them. Sequencing was performed with immunoSEQ multiplex PCR; in TCRdb, only in-frame clones are kept and a portion is missing. The profile covers some 670,000 clones, with 75% to 90% appearing a single time and over 0.2% taken by the ten largest. This chain links TRBV7-9 with TRBJ1-1, with D unclear. This TCR came from a woman between 18 and 29 years old with acute or convalescent COVID-19. Sequencing was carried out using peripheral blood. In DNA, the CDR3 is TGTGCCAGCAGCTTAGGACATTTCATCGGAACTGAAGCTTTCTTT. It is translated as CASSLGHFIGTEAFF.